Listed below are T cell receptor beta chains from one sample, sequenced in a study of CXCR3-negative and CXCR3-positive naive CD8 T cells. TCRdb re-analyzed the 5' RACE reads; it lists each CDR3 protein once, without DNA. This table lists 65,000 to 85,000 distinct CDR3 sequences. Sequencing was performed on naive CXCR3- CD8+ T cells from blood. These receptors came from a human donor in good health. Some clones in this sample may be carry-over from other donors' samples. CDR3s include the opening cysteine and the closing phenylalanine or tryptophan.

J	V	CDR3
TRBJ2-3	TRBV6-5	CASSYSAAGGTDTQYF
TRBJ2-3	TRBV7-8	CASSLVATSGGTTDTQYF
TRBJ2-7	TRBV12-3/TRBV12-4	CASSAPSSYEQYF
TRBJ2-3	TRBV4-3	CASSQDVIVRPTDTQYF
TRBJ2-7	TRBV7-8	CASSLRGKAYEQYF
TRBJ2-1	TRBV7-9	CASSAAGTPHNEQFF
TRBJ2-1	TRBV24-1	CATSEQGTGIFDNEQFF
TRBJ2-7	TRBV20-1	CSASRRSTEPYEQYF
TRBJ2-7	TRBV6-6	CASSSTDGITYEQYF
TRBJ2-2	TRBV14	CASSSQGQGRWTGELFF
TRBJ1-2	TRBV7-9	CASSLVTDRVNGYTF
TRBJ2-1	TRBV5-5	CASHSGDYYNEQFF
TRBJ2-6	TRBV7-6	CASSPSGSSGANVLTF
TRBJ1-2	TRBV29-1	CSVERTGGDGYTF
TRBJ1-2	TRBV28	CASSLPGDGYTF
TRBJ1-2	TRBV3-1	CASSHHSGRTHGYTF